These T cell receptor beta chains were read from a single sample in a study of blood T cell repertoires in COVID-19. Method: immunoSEQ multiplex PCR; TCRdb's copy keeps in-frame clones and lacks some. The top ten hold 3.1% of the sample, which has around 250,000 clones, approximately 88% seen once. The specimen was PBMCs or T cells enriched from blood (not recorded which). These TCRs come from a woman between 40 and 50 years old who had been exposed to COVID-19. The CDR3 runs from the conserved cysteine through the conserved F or W.

CASSEWPGRGQPQHF TRBV6-1 15
CASSLWTGAHEQYF TRBV5-4 14
CASSYLAHAGGVYEQYF TRBV6-2/TRBV6-3 17
CASTTLQGPGYTF TRBV6-5 13
CASSNTDTQYF TRBV5-4 11
CSVEFRGRIDSYNEQFF TRBV29-1 17
CASTPRDANEKLFF TRBV6-5 14
CASSEHSPSYNEQFF TRBV25-1 15
CASSSAGANYGYTF TRBV11-3 14
CASRAGTGGSGYTF TRBV2 14
CASSIGGEQPQHF TRBV19 13
CASSLFSQGNTIYF TRBV7-2 14
CSVEERDITTEAFF TRBV29-1 14
CASSLIFTSGRADTGELFF TRBV5-1 19
CASSLAGQAGNTIYF TRBV5-4 15
CASSGPAGRTDTQYF TRBV25-1 15
CASARGLGNTIYF TRBV5-6 13
CSVEPREEETQYF TRBV29-1 13
CASRRQGAYEQYF TRBV12-3/TRBV12-4 13
CSVESPGEKEKLFF TRBV29-1 14
CASSTGLAEETQYF TRBV5-4 14
CASAWQSNQPQHF TRBV19 13
CASSLVAGLGNTIYF TRBV5-8 15
CAWSVQGNTEAFF TRBV30 13
CASRGRGRVKNIQYF TRBV25-1 15
CASSLWVEDTEAFF TRBV19 14
CASGLTGAGNTIYF TRBV28 14
CASSDIWTGAGSSGNTIYF TRBV6-1 19
CASSYGGSANYGYTF TRBV6-5 15
CASSRTSGKETQYF TRBV2 14
CASSPRFSWAGAFF TRBV7-8 14
CASSQDGGISGELFF TRBV4-3 15
CATNGGPFQPQHF TRBV19 13
CATRTGNYGYTF TRBV19 12
CASSYSGYGYTF TRBV6-5 12
CASSLVLAGTGTQYF TRBV5-4 15
CASSTPGTENTEAFF TRBV28 15
CSARRGEEAFF TRBV20-1 11
CASRHYGRSGIANEQFF TRBV5-8 17
CASSQVSQVKAGELFF TRBV3-1/TRBV3-2 16
CASSVSGDRTDTQYF TRBV5-6 15
CASSWGGITEAFF TRBV6-2/TRBV6-3 13
CATSRGWQGGNDLQFF TRBV15 16
CATGGGRVNQPQHF TRBV19 14
CASSPQGGPETQYF TRBV4-1 14
CASSIAGGPNEQFF TRBV19 14
CASTQGGYGYTF TRBV28 12
CASSSYNQPQHF TRBV7-2 12
CASSPLNYGYTF TRBV7-9 12
CASSEVPGQGLGNQPQHF TRBV27 18
CAISDQQGYGQPQHF TRBV10-3 15
CATSDRPGRNTGELFF TRBV24-1 16
CASSLAPGGSGNTIYF TRBV5-4 16
CAISESLVAGGNEQFF TRBV10-3 16
CASTRGFTGGFQETQYF TRBV7-9 17
CASSRPGNEQFF TRBV7-3 12
CASQPRDNEGYTF TRBV5-1 13
CASSVQGGNTEAFF TRBV2 14
CASSVLDGLAGSPSTDTQYF TRBV9 20